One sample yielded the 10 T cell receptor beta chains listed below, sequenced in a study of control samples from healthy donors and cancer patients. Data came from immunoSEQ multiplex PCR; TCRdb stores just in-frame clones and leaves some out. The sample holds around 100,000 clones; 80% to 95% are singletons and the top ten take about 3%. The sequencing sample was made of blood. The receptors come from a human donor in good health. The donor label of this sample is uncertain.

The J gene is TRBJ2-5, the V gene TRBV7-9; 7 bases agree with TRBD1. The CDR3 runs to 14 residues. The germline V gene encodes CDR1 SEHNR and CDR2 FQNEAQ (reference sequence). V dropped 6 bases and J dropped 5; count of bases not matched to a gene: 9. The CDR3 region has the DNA TGTGCCAGCAGTTTCTCAGGGGGTGGGGAGACCCAGTACTTC. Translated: CASSFSGGGETQYF.

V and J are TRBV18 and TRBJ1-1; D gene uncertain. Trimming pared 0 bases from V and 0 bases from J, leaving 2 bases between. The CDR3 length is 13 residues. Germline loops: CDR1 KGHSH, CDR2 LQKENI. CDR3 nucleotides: TGTGCCAGCTCACCACCCCTGAACACTGAAGCTTTCTTT. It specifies CASSPPLNTEAFF.

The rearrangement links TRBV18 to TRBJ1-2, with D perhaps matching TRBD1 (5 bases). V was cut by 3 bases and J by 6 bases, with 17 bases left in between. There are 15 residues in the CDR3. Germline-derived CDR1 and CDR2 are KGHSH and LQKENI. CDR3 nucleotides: TGTGCCAGCTCACCGATGAGGGGAGATCTTAATGGCTACACCTTC. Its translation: CASSPMRGDLNGYTF.

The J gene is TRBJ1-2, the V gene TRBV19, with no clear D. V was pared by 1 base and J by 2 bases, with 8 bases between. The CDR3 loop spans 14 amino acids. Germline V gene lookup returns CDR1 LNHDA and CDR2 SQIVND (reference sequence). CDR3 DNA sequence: TGTGCCAGTAGTATAGGCAGGCCCAACTATGGCTACACCTTC. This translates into CASSIGRPNYGYTF.

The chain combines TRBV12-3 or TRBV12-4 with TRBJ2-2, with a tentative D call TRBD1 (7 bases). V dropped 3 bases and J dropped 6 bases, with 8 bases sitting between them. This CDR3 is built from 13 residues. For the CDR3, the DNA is TGTGCCAGCAGTTTCAGGGGGGCCGGGGAGCTGTTTTTT. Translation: CASSFRGAGELFF.

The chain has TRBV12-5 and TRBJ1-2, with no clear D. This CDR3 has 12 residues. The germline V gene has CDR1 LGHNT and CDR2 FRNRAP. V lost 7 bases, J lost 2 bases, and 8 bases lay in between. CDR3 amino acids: CASAQANYGYTF. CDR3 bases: TGTGCTAGTGCCCAAGCGAACTATGGCTACACCTTC.

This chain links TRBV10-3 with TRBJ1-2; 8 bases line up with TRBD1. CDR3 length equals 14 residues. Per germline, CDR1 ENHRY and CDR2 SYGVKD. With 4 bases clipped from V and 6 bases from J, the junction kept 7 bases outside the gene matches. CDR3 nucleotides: TGTGCCATCAGTGGCGCTGAGACAGGGGATGGCTACACCTTC. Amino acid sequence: CAISGAETGDGYTF.

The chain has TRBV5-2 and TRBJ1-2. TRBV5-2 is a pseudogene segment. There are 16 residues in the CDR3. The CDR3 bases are TGTGCCAGCAAGGAAGGTGGAGAGTACGAGACCTATGGCTACACCTTC. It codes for CASKEGGEYETYGYTF.

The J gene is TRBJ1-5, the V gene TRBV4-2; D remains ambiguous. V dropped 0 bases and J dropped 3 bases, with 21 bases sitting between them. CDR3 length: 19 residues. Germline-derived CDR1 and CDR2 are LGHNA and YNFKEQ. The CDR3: CASSQEYGVPRSSNQPQHF. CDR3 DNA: TGTGCCAGCAGCCAAGAGTACGGAGTTCCAAGGAGTTCCAATCAGCCCCAGCATTTT.

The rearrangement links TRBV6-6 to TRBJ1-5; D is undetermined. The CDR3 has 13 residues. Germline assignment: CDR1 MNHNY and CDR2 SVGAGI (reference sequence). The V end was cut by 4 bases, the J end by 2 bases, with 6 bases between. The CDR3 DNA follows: TGTGCCAGCAGTTCTAGGGGCAATCAGCCCCAGCATTTT. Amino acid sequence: CASSSRGNQPQHF.